Shown below are 16 T cell receptor beta chains from a single sample sequenced in a study of siplizumab effects on memory and regulatory T cells. Using immunoSEQ multiplex PCR, the repertoire was profiled, and TCRdb retains in-frame clones only, with some absent. The sample holds around 7,400 clones, around 66% seen once. The material sequenced was effector memory CD8+ T cells sorted from blood. The subset is: unstimulated CD8+ effector memory T cells. These receptors were collected from a human donor in good health.

With respect to this clone: Other DNA sequences in the same sample also yield this CDR3. This sequence joins TRBV9 and TRBJ2-1; 8 bases agree with TRBD2. CDR1 is SGDLS, CDR2 YYNGEE, per germline. The CDR3 length is 13 residues. Trimming took 2 bases from V and 6 from J; bases not matched to a gene: 1. The CDR3 coding sequence is TGTGCCAGCAGCGTTGCGGGAGGCAATGAGCAGTTCTTC. Translation gives CASSVAGGNEQFF.

The rearrangement joins TRBV2 to TRBJ2-1; perhaps TRBD1 as D (6 bases). The CDR3 totals 15 residues. CDR1 and CDR2 from the germline V gene are SNHLY and FYNNEI. Between the trimmed V and J ends, which lost 7 bases and 0 bases, there was a span of 13 bases. CDR3 sequence reads: CASTKGVGSYNEQFF. The CDR3 bases are TGTGCCAGCACTAAGGGGGTAGGCTCCTACAATGAGCAGTTCTTC.

The genes are TRBV4-2 and TRBJ2-7, with TRBD1 as a possible D gene (6 bases). The V end lost 1 base, the J end lost 3 bases, and 13 bases lay between the germline ends. Germline loops: CDR1 LGHNA, CDR2 YNFKEQ. This CDR3 spans 15 amino acids. The CDR3 DNA reads TGTGCCAGCAGCCAAGGAGAAGGGGGAAGCTACGAGCAGTACTTC. The encoded protein is CASSQGEGGSYEQYF.

This clone was picked up one time. This chain's CDR3 is CASRPGNYYEQYF. The CDR3 DNA reads TGTGCCAGCAGGCCCGGGAATTACTACGAGCAGTACTTC. V gene TRBV6-6 combines with J gene TRBJ2-5, with D perhaps TRBD2 (5 bases). The end of the DNA fits TRBJ2-7 better, so the J call may be wrong. This CDR3 comprises 13 residues. In germline, CDR1 is MNHNY, CDR2 SVGAGI (reference sequence).

This chain links TRBV13 with TRBJ1-2, with D perhaps TRBD1 (5 bases). Germline CDR1 and CDR2: PRHDT and FYEKMQ (reference sequence). The germline V and J ends were trimmed by 3 bases and 0 bases, with 11 bases remaining between them. The length of the CDR3 is 15 residues. CDR3: CASSLGQGTNYGYTF. CDR3 nucleotide sequence: TGTGCCAGCAGCTTGGGGCAGGGAACTAACTATGGCTACACCTTC.

Concerning this clone: This sample also contains other DNA sequences that code for the same CDR3. The chain has TRBV19 and TRBJ1-5, with D possibly matching TRBD1 (6 bases). CDR3 length equals 16 residues. CDR1 LNHDA and CDR2 SQIVND come from the germline V gene (reference sequence). Trimming removed 0 bases at V and 4 bases at J, with 13 bases between. DNA for the CDR3: TGTGCCAGTAGTATAGATGAGGACAGAGGGAATCAGCCCCAGCATTTT. It specifies CASSIDEDRGNQPQHF.

The chain uses TRBV9 and TRBJ1-1, with D hard to call. The CDR3 spans 16 residues. The V and J ends lost 4 bases and 3 bases respectively, with 19 bases between them. Per germline, CDR1 SGDLS and CDR2 YYNGEE. In DNA, the CDR3 is TGTGCCAGCAGCCAACCCATTCCGGTAGGGTACACTGAAGCTTTCTTT. This sequence encodes CASSQPIPVGYTEAFF. The full variable domain, its missing parts supplied by reference TRBV9 and TRBJ1-1, is DSGVTQTPKHLITATGQRVTLRCSPRSGDLSVYWYQQSLDQGLQFLIQYYNGEERAKGNILERFSAQQFPDLHSELNLSSLELGDSALYFCASSQPIPVGYTEAFFGQGTRLTVV.

This chain joins TRBV27 and TRBJ2-7; D might be TRBD1 (6 bases). The length of the CDR3 is 14 residues. Germline-derived CDR1 and CDR2 are MNHEY and SMNVEV (reference sequence). The V end was cut by 6 bases, the J end by 0 bases, with 12 bases between. This CDR3 reads CASSDRLSSYEQYF. Here the CDR3 DNA reads TGTGCCAGCAGCGACAGGTTAAGCTCCTACGAGCAGTACTTC.

This sequence joins TRBV7-8 and TRBJ2-7; tentative D call: TRBD2 (5 bases). Per germline, CDR1 SGHVS and CDR2 FQNEAQ. This CDR3 contains 13 residues. V shed 1 base and J shed 3 bases, with 7 bases lying between them. This CDR3 is CASSLGGDYEQYF. The CDR3 DNA reads TGTGCCAGCAGCTTAGGGGGAGACTACGAGCAGTACTTC.

This chain uses TRBV5-6 with TRBJ2-7; D may be TRBD1 (6 bases). CDR1 is SGHDT, CDR2 YYEEEE, per germline. This CDR3 contains 17 residues. V lost 3 bases and J 6 bases, leaving 25 bases between the germline ends. In nucleotides, the CDR3 is TGTGCCAGCAGCTACGCGTCCCCGGCCAGGGGTATAGGCGAGCAGTACTTC. Protein: CASSYASPARGIGEQYF.

This sequence joins TRBV5-1 and TRBJ2-3; 10 bases align to TRBD2. Trimming took 7 bases from V and 1 from J; bases not matched to a gene: 0. From germline, CDR1 is SGHRS and CDR2 YFSETQ. This CDR3 has 13 residues. The CDR3 sequence is CASGLAGTDTQYF. In DNA form, the CDR3 reads TGCGCCAGCGGACTAGCGGGCACAGATACGCAGTATTTT.

This clone has only a few counts. V and J are TRBV19 and TRBJ1-5; D not certain. Trimming left V 2 bases short and J 5 bases short, with 7 bases between. This CDR3 region has 13 residues. Per the germline V gene, CDR1 is LNHDA and CDR2 is SQIVND (reference sequence). CDR3 residues: CASSISEYQPQHF. The CDR3, as DNA: TGTGCCAGTAGTATATCGGAGTATCAGCCCCAGCATTTT.

The gene calls are TRBV7-9 and TRBJ1-2; 7 bases align to TRBD1. CDR1 SEHNR and CDR2 FQNEAQ come from the germline V gene (reference sequence). J was trimmed by 13 bases and V by 1 base; bases with no gene match: 6. The CDR3 is made up of 12 amino acids. This chain's CDR3 is CASSLDRGDRTF. The CDR3 DNA sequence: TGTGCCAGCAGCTTAGACAGGGGAGACCGCACCTTC.

V gene TRBV30 combines with J gene TRBJ2-2; 8 nucleotides match TRBD2. The V gene end was trimmed by 3 bases and the J gene end by 7 bases; junction bases not matched to a gene: 7. Germline V gene lookup returns CDR1 GTSNPN and CDR2 SVGIG (reference sequence). The CDR3 consists of 14 residues. The CDR3 here is CAWRGREDSGELFF. The CDR3 nucleotides are TGTGCCTGGAGGGGGCGGGAGGACAGCGGGGAGCTGTTTTTT. Combining the CDR3 with reference TRBV30 and TRBJ2-2 gives the whole variable domain SQTIHQWPATLVQPVGSPLSLECTVEGTSNPNLYWYRQAAGRGLQLLFYSVGIGQISSEVPQNLSASRPQDRQFILSSKKLLLSDSGFYLCAWRGREDSGELFFGEGSRLTVL.

The table lists this clone with a count of one. The V call is TRBV2, the J call TRBJ2-2; 11 nucleotides align to TRBD2. CDR3 length: 14 residues. V gave up 7 bases and J gave up 4 bases; unmatched junction bases: 2. From germline, CDR1 is SNHLY and CDR2 FYNNEI. CDR3 loop: CASKGTSGTGELFF. Written as DNA, the CDR3 is TGTGCCAGCAAAGGGACTAGCGGCACCGGGGAGCTGTTTTTT.

The CDR3 protein is CSVEGLAGGETQYF. Here the CDR3 DNA reads TGCAGCGTTGAGGGACTAGCGGGAGGAGAGACCCAGTACTTC. The V gene is TRBV29-1, the J gene TRBJ2-5; 15 bases are a match to TRBD2. The CDR3 has 14 residues. V lost 3 bases and J lost 4; bases outside the gene matches: 0. Germline CDR1 and CDR2: SQVTM and ANQGSEA.